The 30 T cell receptor beta chains below come from one sample, sequenced in a study of CD8+ T cells in alopecia areata. Sequencing templates came from extracted RNA that was reverse transcribed into cDNA. Libraries were prepared by immunoSEQ multiplex PCR; TCRdb keeps only in-frame clonotypes and omits some of them. Of roughly 180,000 clones listed, 63% are singletons. The sequenced sample was CD4+ T cells sorted from blood, obtained at week 0. The receptors come from a human donor with alopecia areata.

The rearrangement uses TRBV6-6 and TRBJ2-3; the D is unclear. Germline CDR1 and CDR2: MNHNY and SVGAGI (reference sequence). V lost 8 bases to trimming and J lost 4 bases, with 10 bases between them. This CDR3 has 12 amino acids. This CDR3 reads CASGSPADTQYF. Here the CDR3 DNA reads TGTGCCAGCGGATCTCCGGCAGATACGCAGTATTTT.

The chain employs TRBV4-3 and TRBJ2-7, with 7 bases aligning to TRBD1. V shed 0 bases, J shed 3 bases, and the junction held 5 bases outside the gene matches. The CDR3 is 15 amino acids. Looked up from germline, CDR1 is LGHNA and CDR2 is YSLEER. CDR3: CASSQDLDRNYEQYF. CDR3 nucleotides: TGCGCCAGCAGCCAAGACTTGGACAGGAACTACGAGCAGTACTTC.

The V and J genes are TRBV5-1 and TRBJ1-2, with 9 bases matching TRBD1. Germline-derived CDR1 and CDR2 are SGHRS and YFSETQ. This CDR3 has 15 amino acids. Trimming at V came to 0 bases and at J to 4 bases, leaving 4 bases not matched to a gene. The CDR3 region is CASSLEGQGPYGYTF. DNA for the CDR3: TGCGCCAGCAGCTTGGAGGGACAGGGTCCCTATGGCTACACCTTC. The full variable domain, its missing parts supplied by reference TRBV5-1 and TRBJ1-2, is KAGVTQTPRYLIKTRGQQVTLSCSPISGHRSVSWYQQTPGQGLQFLFEYFSETQRNKGNFPGRFSGRQFSNSRSEMNVSTLELGDSALYLCASSLEGQGPYGYTFGSGTRLTVV.

This clone was seen a handful of times. This chain links TRBV7-2 with TRBJ2-1, with 9 bases that match TRBD2. Trimming cost V 1 base and J 8 bases; bases outside gene matches: 9. Looked up from germline, CDR1 is SGHTA and CDR2 is FQGNSA. The CDR3 has 16 amino acids. The CDR3 DNA reads as TGTGCCAGCAGCTTAGATAGGGGTAGCGGGGGCGATGAGCAGTTCTTC. It encodes CASSLDRGSGGDEQFF.

The chain links TRBV5-1 to TRBJ2-5, with TRBD2 identical over 9 bases. With 0 bases clipped from V and 5 bases from J, the junction kept 5 bases outside the gene matches. Germline assignment: CDR1 SGHRS and CDR2 YFSETQ. This CDR3 has 15 residues. This CDR3 reads CASSLEGTSWETQYF. CDR3 coding DNA: TGCGCCAGCAGCTTGGAAGGGACTAGCTGGGAGACCCAGTACTTC.

The chain couples TRBV4-1 to TRBJ1-2; 9 positions agree with TRBD1. Germline loops: CDR1 MGHRA, CDR2 YSYEKL. The CDR3 totals 16 residues. V gave up 0 bases and J gave up 6 bases; unmatched junction bases: 8. CDR3: CASSQEGDRVRHGYTF. The CDR3, as DNA: TGCGCCAGCAGCCAAGAGGGGGACAGGGTAAGGCATGGCTACACCTTC.

The chain carries TRBV5-1 and TRBJ1-1, with a weak D call TRBD1 (6 bases). CDR3 size: 14 residues. The ends were cut back, 3 bases at V and 4 bases at J, with 13 bases in the middle. Germline values: CDR1 SGHRS, CDR2 YFSETQ. CDR3 DNA sequence: TGCGCCAGCAGCTCTGGACAGTTGCGCACTGAAGCTTTCTTT. This encodes CASSSGQLRTEAFF. The entire variable domain, with the rest obtained from reference TRBV5-1 and TRBJ1-1, is as follows: KAGVTQTPRYLIKTRGQQVTLSCSPISGHRSVSWYQQTPGQGLQFLFEYFSETQRNKGNFPGRFSGRQFSNSRSEMNVSTLELGDSALYLCASSSGQLRTEAFFGQGTRLTVV.

As regards this clone: The same CDR3 can be traced to other DNA sequences in this sample. The chain combines TRBV29-1 with TRBJ2-7; D may be TRBD1 (5 bases). The CDR3 is 11 amino acids. Per the germline V gene, CDR1 is SQVTM and CDR2 is ANQGSEA. Trimming stripped 5 bases from V and 2 bases from J, with 7 bases between. The CDR3 protein is CSVQGTYEQYF. The CDR3, as DNA: TGCAGCGTTCAGGGTACCTACGAGCAGTACTTC.

The rearrangement links TRBV29-1 to TRBJ1-2, with no clear D. Germline V lookup: CDR1 SQVTM, CDR2 ANQGSEA. The V and J ends lost 7 bases and 2 bases respectively, with 11 bases between them. The CDR3 runs 12 residues. This chain's CDR3 is CSAAPSNYGYTF. The CDR3 DNA reads as TGCAGCGCTGCCCCATCCAACTATGGCTACACCTTC.

The V and J genes are TRBV30 and TRBJ1-2; 10 bases are shared with TRBD1. This CDR3 spans 13 amino acids. Germline values: CDR1 GTSNPN, CDR2 SVGIG (reference sequence). J gave up 5 bases and V 4 bases, and 4 bases lay outside the gene matches. CDR3 amino acids: CAWTPDRGYGYTF. For the CDR3, the DNA is TGTGCCTGGACCCCGGACAGGGGGTATGGCTACACCTTC.

This chain links TRBV30 with TRBJ1-1, with D possibly matching TRBD1 (6 bases). The CDR3 runs to 15 residues. CDR1 is GTSNPN and CDR2 is SVGIG in the germline V gene (reference sequence). V was clipped by 4 bases and J by 0 bases, with 15 bases between them. The DNA of the CDR3 is TGTGCCTGGACCAAGGACAGCCTCATGAACACTGAAGCTTTCTTT. Protein sequence: CAWTKDSLMNTEAFF.

This rearrangement joins TRBV5-1 to TRBJ1-6; D not certain. This CDR3 has 12 residues. Trimming took off 5 bases at V and 8 bases at J, with 8 bases between the two ends. CDR1 and CDR2 (germline): SGHRS, YFSETQ. CDR3 coding DNA: TGCGCCAGCAGGGAGACCGATTCACCCCTCCACTTT. This encodes CASRETDSPLHF.

This sequence joins TRBV4-3 and TRBJ2-3; 9 bases are a match to TRBD2. The trim removed 1 base at V and 3 bases at J, leaving 5 bases unmatched. This CDR3 has 16 residues. The V gene's germline CDR1 is LGHNA and CDR2 YSLEER. The CDR3 is CASSQALAGGTDTQYF. As DNA, the CDR3 is TGCGCCAGCAGCCAAGCCCTCGCGGGGGGGACAGATACGCAGTATTTT.

The chain joins TRBV11-2 to TRBJ2-3, with 15 bases matching TRBD2. The CDR3 extends over 15 amino acids. V lost 4 bases to trimming and J lost 11 bases; unmatched junction nucleotides: 7. The germline CDR1 and CDR2 sequences are SGHAT and FQNNGV. DNA for the CDR3: TGTGCCAGCAGCTCGGGACTAGCGGGGGGAATGTTGCAGTATTTT. It encodes CASSSGLAGGMLQYF.

V and J are TRBV6-1 and TRBJ1-2, with D possibly TRBD1 on 5 matching bases. The CDR3 is 17 residues long. Looked up from germline, CDR1 is MNHNS and CDR2 is SASEGT. V was cut by 2 bases and J by 3 bases, with 19 bases left in between. The CDR3 loop reads CASSETSGPGTYYGYTF. CDR3 sequence (DNA): TGTGCCAGCAGTGAAACGTCGGGCCCCGGGACCTACTATGGCTACACCTTC.

This clone has just a few counts. J is TRBJ1-1 and V is TRBV4-2; 7 positions match TRBD1. J gave up 1 base and V 2 bases, and 7 bases lay outside the gene matches. Germline CDR1 is LGHNA and CDR2 is YNFKEQ. The CDR3 runs to 16 residues. CDR3 in DNA: TGTGCCAGCAGCCAAATGGTGGGGACAGCGAACACTGAAGCTTTCTTT. Translated: CASSQMVGTANTEAFF.

CDR3 loop: CAWSVPSYGYTF. The CDR3 region has the DNA TGTGCCTGGAGTGTCCCCAGCTATGGCTACACCTTC. V is TRBV30 and J is TRBJ1-2; D gene ambiguous. Germline CDR1 is GTSNPN and CDR2 is SVGIG (reference sequence). V dropped 0 bases and J dropped 4 bases, with 6 bases sitting between them. The CDR3 consists of 12 residues. Full variable domain (rest looked up from reference TRBV30 and TRBJ1-2): SQTIHQWPATLVQPVGSPLSLECTVEGTSNPNLYWYRQAAGRGLQLLFYSVGIGQISSEVPQNLSASRPQDRQFILSSKKLLLSDSGFYLCAWSVPSYGYTFGSGTRLTVV.

This CDR3 is CASSVVDRGRAEAFF. CDR3 DNA: TGTGCCAGCAGCGTAGTAGACAGGGGGCGGGCTGAAGCTTTCTTT. J is TRBJ1-1 and V is TRBV9, with TRBD1 matching 10 bases. The CDR3 loop spans 15 amino acids. Germline V gene data show CDR1 as SGDLS and CDR2 as YYNGEE. J gave up 6 bases and V 0 bases, and 5 bases lay outside the gene matches.

This clone has a handful of counts. The rearrangement joins TRBV5-1 to TRBJ2-3; tentative D call: TRBD2 (5 bases). Deletions cut 0 bases from V and 6 bases from J, with 14 bases between. The CDR3 covers 15 residues. The germline gives CDR1 SGHRS, CDR2 YFSETQ. CDR3 nucleotide sequence: TGCGCCAGCAGCTTGGGTCGGGATTTCGCTGATACGCAGTATTTT. Its protein is CASSLGRDFADTQYF.

V usage is TRBV20-1 and J usage is TRBJ2-7; no definite D call. The CDR3 covers 11 residues. Deletions cut 4 bases from V and 3 bases from J, with 7 bases between. CDR1 and CDR2 from the germline V gene are DFQATT and SNEGSKA (reference sequence). The CDR3 sequence: CSAIGDYEQYF. The DNA of the CDR3 is TGCAGTGCTATTGGGGACTACGAGCAGTACTTC.

The gene calls are TRBV7-9 and TRBJ1-1; 7 bases map to TRBD1. V dropped 6 bases and J dropped 0; count of bases not matched to a gene: 13. The germline gives CDR1 SEHNR, CDR2 FQNEAQ (reference sequence). The CDR3 spans 17 residues. This CDR3 is CASRPTGAGTMNTEAFF. CDR3 bases: TGTGCCAGCAGACCAACAGGGGCCGGTACCATGAACACTGAAGCTTTCTTT.

V and J are TRBV29-1 and TRBJ2-7; D possibly corresponds to TRBD1 (6 bases). The CDR3 runs 14 residues. Germline-derived CDR1 and CDR2 are SQVTM and ANQGSEA. V was trimmed by 4 bases and J by 1 base, leaving 14 bases between them. The CDR3 is CSVGAQGTSYEQYF. In DNA, the CDR3 is TGCAGCGTTGGGGCGCAGGGGACGTCCTACGAGCAGTACTTC.

This chain connects TRBV6-1 to TRBJ2-1, with D hard to call. V lost 3 bases and J 8 bases, leaving 8 bases between the germline ends. The germline CDR1 and CDR2 sequences are MNHNS and SASEGT. The CDR3 consists of 12 residues. CDR3 coding DNA: TGTGCCAGCAGTGAGTTTGGGGATGAGCAGTTCTTC. Translated: CASSEFGDEQFF.

The chain joins TRBV2 to TRBJ2-7; D unclear. Per germline, CDR1 SNHLY and CDR2 FYNNEI. V shed 4 bases and J shed 2 bases, with 6 bases lying between them. The CDR3 length is 12 residues. CDR3 in amino acids: CASSVRPYEQYF. CDR3 sequence (DNA): TGTGCCAGCAGTGTGCGGCCCTACGAGCAGTACTTC.

The CDR3 sequence is CASSLPGTGAFF. The CDR3 DNA sequence: TGTGCCAGCAGCCTACCAGGGACGGGAGCTTTCTTT. The V and J genes are TRBV5-6 and TRBJ1-1; perhaps TRBD1 as D (5 bases). Between the trimmed V and J ends, which lost 4 bases and 10 bases, there was a span of 14 bases. The germline CDR1 and CDR2 sequences are SGHDT and YYEEEE. The CDR3 totals 12 residues.

The gene calls are TRBV25-1 and TRBJ2-2, with D perhaps TRBD1 or TRBD2 (5 bases each). Trimming took off 4 bases at V and 5 bases at J, with 17 bases between the two ends. The CDR3 contains 16 residues. CDR1 and CDR2 from the germline V gene are MGHDK and SYGVNS. The CDR3 nucleotides are TGTGCCAGCAGTGGCGGTTACGACTGGGGGACCGGGGAGCTGTTTTTT. This gives the protein CASSGGYDWGTGELFF.

This clone was picked up a small number of times. This chain uses TRBV5-1 with TRBJ2-4; D possibly matches TRBD1 or TRBD2 (6 bases each). The V end was cut by 7 bases, the J end by 6 bases, with 17 bases between. The CDR3 is 14 residues long. CDR1 and CDR2 (germline): SGHRS, YFSETQ. CDR3 protein: CASGSGEDGNIQYF. Here the CDR3 DNA reads TGCGCCAGCGGGTCAGGGGAGGATGGAAACATTCAGTACTTC.

This clone was seen a handful of times. The chain employs TRBV2 and TRBJ1-1, with D hard to call. The CDR3 is made up of 13 amino acids. The V gene lost 2 bases and the J gene lost 1 base, with 5 bases spanning the gap. The germline CDR1 and CDR2 sequences are SNHLY and FYNNEI. The CDR3 sequence: CASSEWENTEAFF. For the CDR3, the DNA is TGTGCCAGCAGTGAATGGGAGAACACTGAAGCTTTCTTT.

The V gene is TRBV5-1, the J gene TRBJ1-1; a possible D gene is TRBD1 (5 bases). Germline assignment: CDR1 SGHRS and CDR2 YFSETQ. V lost 4 bases and J lost 0, with 13 bases in between. The CDR3 has 15 amino acids. This CDR3 is CASSPGWGMNTEAFF. For the CDR3, the DNA is TGCGCCAGCAGCCCCGGATGGGGCATGAACACTGAAGCTTTCTTT.

The chain couples TRBV29-1 to TRBJ2-3; a weak D match, TRBD1 (6 bases). The CDR3 contains 15 residues. The germline V gene has CDR1 SQVTM and CDR2 ANQGSEA. With 2 bases removed from V and 0 bases from J, the gap between germline ends came to 12 bases. CDR3 in amino acids: CSVEPTGQSTDTQYF. The DNA of the CDR3 is TGCAGCGTTGAACCCACAGGGCAAAGCACAGATACGCAGTATTTT.